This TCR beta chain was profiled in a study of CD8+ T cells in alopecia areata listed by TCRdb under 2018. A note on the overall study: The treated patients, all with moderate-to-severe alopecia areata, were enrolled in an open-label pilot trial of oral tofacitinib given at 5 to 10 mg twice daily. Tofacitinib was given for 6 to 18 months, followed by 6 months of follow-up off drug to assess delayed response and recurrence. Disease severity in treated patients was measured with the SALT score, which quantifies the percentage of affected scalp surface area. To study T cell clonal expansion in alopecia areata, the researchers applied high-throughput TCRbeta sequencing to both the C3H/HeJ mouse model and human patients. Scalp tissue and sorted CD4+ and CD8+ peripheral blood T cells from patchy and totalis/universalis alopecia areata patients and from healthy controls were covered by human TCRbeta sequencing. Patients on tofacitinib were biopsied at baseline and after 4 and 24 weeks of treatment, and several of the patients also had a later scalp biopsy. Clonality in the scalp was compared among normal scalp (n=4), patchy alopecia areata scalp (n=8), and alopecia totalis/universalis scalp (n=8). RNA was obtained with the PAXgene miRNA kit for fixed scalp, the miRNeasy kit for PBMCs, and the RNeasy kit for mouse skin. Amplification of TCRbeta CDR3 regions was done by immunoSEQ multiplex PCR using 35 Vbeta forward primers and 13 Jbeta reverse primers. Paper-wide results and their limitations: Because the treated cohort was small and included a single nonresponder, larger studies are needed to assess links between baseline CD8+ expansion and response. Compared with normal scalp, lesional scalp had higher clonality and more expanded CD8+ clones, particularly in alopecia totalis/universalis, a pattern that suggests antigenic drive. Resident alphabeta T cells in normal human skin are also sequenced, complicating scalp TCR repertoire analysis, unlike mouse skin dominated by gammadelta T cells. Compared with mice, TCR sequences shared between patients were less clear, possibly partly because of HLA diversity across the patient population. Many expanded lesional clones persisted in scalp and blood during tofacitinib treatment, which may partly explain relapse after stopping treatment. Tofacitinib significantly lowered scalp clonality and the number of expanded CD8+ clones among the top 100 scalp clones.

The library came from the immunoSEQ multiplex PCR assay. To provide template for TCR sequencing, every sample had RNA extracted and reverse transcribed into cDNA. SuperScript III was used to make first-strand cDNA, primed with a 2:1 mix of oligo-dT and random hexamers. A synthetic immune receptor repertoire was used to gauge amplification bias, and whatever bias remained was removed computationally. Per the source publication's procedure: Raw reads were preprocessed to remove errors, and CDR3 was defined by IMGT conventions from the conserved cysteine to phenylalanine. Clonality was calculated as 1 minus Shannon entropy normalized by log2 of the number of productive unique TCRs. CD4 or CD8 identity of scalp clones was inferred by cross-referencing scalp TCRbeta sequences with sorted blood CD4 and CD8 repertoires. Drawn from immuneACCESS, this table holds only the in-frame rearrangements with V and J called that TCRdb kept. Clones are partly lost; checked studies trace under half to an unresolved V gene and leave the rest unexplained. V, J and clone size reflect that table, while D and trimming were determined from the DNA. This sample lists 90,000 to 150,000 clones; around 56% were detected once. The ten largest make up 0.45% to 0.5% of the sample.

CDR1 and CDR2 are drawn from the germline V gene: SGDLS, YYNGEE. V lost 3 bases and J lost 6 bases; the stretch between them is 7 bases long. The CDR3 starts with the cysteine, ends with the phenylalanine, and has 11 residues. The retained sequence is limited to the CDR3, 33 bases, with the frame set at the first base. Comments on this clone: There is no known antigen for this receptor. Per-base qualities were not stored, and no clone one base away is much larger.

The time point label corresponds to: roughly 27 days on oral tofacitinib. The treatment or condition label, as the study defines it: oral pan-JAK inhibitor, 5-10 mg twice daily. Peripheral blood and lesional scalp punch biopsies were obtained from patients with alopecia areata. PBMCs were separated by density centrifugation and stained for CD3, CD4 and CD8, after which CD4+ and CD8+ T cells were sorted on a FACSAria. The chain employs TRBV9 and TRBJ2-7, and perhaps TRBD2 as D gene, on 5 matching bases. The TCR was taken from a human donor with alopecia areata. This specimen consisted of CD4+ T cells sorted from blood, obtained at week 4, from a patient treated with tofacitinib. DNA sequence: TGTGCCAGCAGCGGCCGGGGCGAGCAGTACTTC. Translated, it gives CASSGRGEQYF. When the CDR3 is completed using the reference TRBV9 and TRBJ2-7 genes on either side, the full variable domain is DSGVTQTPKHLITATGQRVTLRCSPRSGDLSVYWYQQSLDQGLQFLIQYYNGEERAKGNILERFSAQQFPDLHSELNLSSLELGDSALYFCASSGRGEQYFGPGTRLTVT.